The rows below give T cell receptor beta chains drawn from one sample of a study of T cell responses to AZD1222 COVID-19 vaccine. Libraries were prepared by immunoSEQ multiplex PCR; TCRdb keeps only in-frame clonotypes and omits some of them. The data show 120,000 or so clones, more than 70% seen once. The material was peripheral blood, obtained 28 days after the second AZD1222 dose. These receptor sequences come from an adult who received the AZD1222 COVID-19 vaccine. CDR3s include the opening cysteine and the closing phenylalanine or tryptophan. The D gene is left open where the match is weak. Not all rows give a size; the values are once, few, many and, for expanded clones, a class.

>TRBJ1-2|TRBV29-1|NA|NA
CSVEDSGGSGYTF
TGCAGCGTTGAAGATTCTGGGGGCTCCGGCTACACCTTC
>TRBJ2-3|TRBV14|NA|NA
CASSQPSRLTSTDTQYF
TGTGCCAGCAGCCAACCCTCGAGACTTACTAGCACAGATACGCAGTATTTT
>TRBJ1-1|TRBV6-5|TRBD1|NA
CASSKDRGLLTEAFF
TGTGCCAGCAGTAAGGACAGGGGGCTGCTCACTGAAGCTTTCTTT
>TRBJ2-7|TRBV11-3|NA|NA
CASSIFQGYEQYF
TGTGCCAGCAGCATCTTCCAGGGCTACGAGCAGTACTTC
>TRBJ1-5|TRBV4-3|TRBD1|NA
CASSQDTGGYWPQHF
TGCGCCAGCAGCCAAGATACAGGGGGATATTGGCCCCAGCATTTT
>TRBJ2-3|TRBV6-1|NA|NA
CASSAMTGLGTDTQYF
TGTGCCAGCAGTGCAATGACGGGACTCGGCACAGATACGCAGTATTTT
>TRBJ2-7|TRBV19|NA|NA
CASADPPSEQYF
TGTGCCAGCGCGGACCCCCCATCCGAGCAGTACTTC
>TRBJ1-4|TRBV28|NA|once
CASSFRGPLGEKLFF
TGTGCCAGCAGTTTCCGGGGCCCTCTCGGGGAAAAACTGTTTTTT
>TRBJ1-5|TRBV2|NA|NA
CASSEADGGLIF
TGTGCCAGCAGTGAAGCGGACGGGGGATTGATTTTT
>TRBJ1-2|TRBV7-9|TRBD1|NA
CASSYTGQLNYGYTF
TGTGCCAGCAGCTATACGGGACAGCTTAACTATGGCTACACCTTC
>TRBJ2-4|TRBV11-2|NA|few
CASSDGEAKNIQYF
TGTGCCAGCAGCGACGGGGAAGCCAAAAACATTCAGTACTTC
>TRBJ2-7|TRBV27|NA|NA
CASSLSPGQRSSYEQYF
TGTGCCAGCAGTTTATCCCCCGGACAGCGGAGCTCCTACGAGCAGTACTTC
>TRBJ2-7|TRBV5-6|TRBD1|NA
CASSSNRGRPYEQYF
TGTGCCAGCAGCTCCAACAGGGGGCGCCCCTACGAGCAGTACTTC
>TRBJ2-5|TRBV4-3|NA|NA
CASSPRPAQETQYF
TGCGCCAGCAGCCCCCGACCTGCCCAAGAGACCCAGTACTTC
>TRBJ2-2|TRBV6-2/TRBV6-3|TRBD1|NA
CASSYPGTVLLGANTGELFF
TGTGCCAGCAGTTACCCCGGGACAGTCCTTTTGGGGGCGAACACCGGGGAGCTGTTTTTT